These 18 T cell receptor beta chains were all obtained from the same sample, sequenced in a study of blood T cells in healthy people across ages (dated by TCRdb to about 2015). The library was built by means of 5' RACE. The instrument given in TCRdb is Illumina HiSeq 2500. A second roughly 6 to 12 cycle PCR used a sample-barcoded 5' primer and a J-beta primer mix. TCRdb's own reprocessing of the public reads used fastp at Q25 and MiXCR and kept productive beta chains. Each CDR3 protein appears once, grouped with its most common genes and DNA. This sample lists 600,000 to 800,000 distinct CDR3 sequences; under 65% were detected once. The top ten constitute roughly 13% of the sample. Material for sequencing was blood. Receptors were obtained from a woman aged 80 or over in good health.

This clonotype showed up many times. CDR3 sequence reads: CASSLTSGRQETQYF. The CDR3 DNA sequence: TGCGCCAGCAGCTTGACTAGCGGGAGACAAGAGACCCAGTACTTC. This chain joins TRBV5-1 and TRBJ2-5, with 11 positions matching TRBD2. The V segment lost 1 base and the J segment 2 bases; nucleotides outside the gene matches: 1. The CDR3 covers 15 residues. Germline V CDR1 and CDR2: SGHRS, YFSETQ.

Details on this clonotype: This could be a read error, since a much larger clone is one nucleotide away. V usage is TRBV29-1 and J usage is TRBJ1-5, with a weak D call TRBD1 (6 bases). Trimming removed 4 bases from V and 3 bases from J, with 16 bases in between. CDR3 length: 15 residues. Per the germline V gene, CDR1 is SQVTM and CDR2 is ANQGSEA. Written as DNA, the CDR3 is TGCAGCGTTGTGCAGGGGAGGAGGGCCAATCAGCCCCAGCATTTT. This translates into CSVVQGRRANQPQHF.

In its sample, this clonotype was seen a few times. The genes are TRBV5-1 and TRBJ2-1; maybe TRBD2 (5 bases). Germline CDR1 reads SGHRS; CDR2 reads YFSETQ. The V and J ends lost 2 bases and 8 bases respectively, with 20 bases between them. The CDR3 totals 16 residues. The CDR3 here is CASSFSIGVSNDEQFF. CDR3 sequence (DNA): TGCGCCAGCAGCTTCTCTATCGGGGTAAGCAATGATGAGCAGTTCTTC. Full variable domain (missing parts from reference TRBV5-1 and TRBJ2-1): KAGVTQTPRYLIKTRGQQVTLSCSPISGHRSVSWYQQTPGQGLQFLFEYFSETQRNKGNFPGRFSGRQFSNSRSEMNVSTLELGDSALYLCASSFSIGVSNDEQFFGPGTRLTVL.

V and J are TRBV7-2 and TRBJ2-3; the D gene is possibly TRBD1 (5 bases). The V end lost 5 bases, the J end lost 5 bases, and 11 bases lay between the germline ends. This CDR3 has 13 amino acids. Germline V gives CDR1 SGHTA, CDR2 FQGNSA. The CDR3 nucleotides read TGTGCCAGCAGCCGAACGCAGGGAGATACGCAGTATTTT. Translated: CASSRTQGDTQYF.

About this clonotype itself: It may be a read error: a sequence one base away is much more abundant. The chain carries TRBV9 and TRBJ2-5, with D uncertain. The CDR3 has 12 amino acids. The germline CDR1 and CDR2 sequences are SGDLS and YYNGEE. Deletions cut 0 bases from V and 11 bases from J, with 11 bases between. CDR3 bases: TGTGCCAGCAGCGTAGTTTCCCATGAGCAGTACTTC. As protein: CASSVVSHEQYF.

Details on this clonotype: The limits of the CDR3 on the DNA are not certain, so only TCRdb's listed CDR3 is given. V and J are TRBV29-1 and TRBJ2-5; TRBD1 is the table's D call and was not checked against the DNA. Including both end residues, the CDR3 is 14 amino acids long. From germline, CDR1 is SQVTM and CDR2 ANQGSEA. CDR3 sequence: CSVGRGSGQETQCF.

This clonotype has more than one count but fewer than ten. The rearrangement links TRBV27 to TRBJ2-5; TRBD1 or TRBD2 may be the D gene (5 bases each). The better agreement between TRBJ2-7 and the DNA end casts doubt on the J call. CDR1 MNHEY and CDR2 SMNVEV come from the germline V gene (reference sequence). This CDR3 spans 14 amino acids. The CDR3 protein is CASSLQGRLFEQYF. The DNA for the CDR3 is TGTGCCAGCAGTTTACAGGGACGGCTCTTCGAGCAGTACTTC.

In its sample, this clonotype was seen a few times. The V and J genes are TRBV7-9 and TRBJ2-7; D perhaps matches TRBD1 (6 bases). V shed 5 bases and J shed 12 bases, with 23 bases lying between them. From germline, CDR1 is SEHNR and CDR2 FQNEAQ (reference sequence). The CDR3 covers 14 residues. The CDR3 is CASSEGQRPLRRYF. CDR3 nucleotide sequence: TGTGCCAGCAGCGAAGGACAGCGTCCTCTACGTCGGTACTTC. Drawing the rest from reference TRBV7-9 and TRBJ2-7, the complete variable domain is DTGVSQNPRHKITKRGQNVTFRCDPISEHNRLYWYRQTLGQGPEFLTYFQNEAQLEKSRLLSDRFSAERPKGSFSTLEIQRTEQGDSAMYLCASSEGQRPLRRYFGPGTRLTVT.

This clonotype occurred many times. V usage is TRBV7-2 and J usage is TRBJ2-2; D ambiguous. Trimming took 5 bases from V and 6 from J, leaving 7 bases between them. This CDR3 region has 12 residues. CDR1 SGHTA and CDR2 FQGNSA come from the germline V gene. The CDR3: CASSTDAGELFF. CDR3 in DNA: TGTGCCAGCAGCACGGATGCCGGGGAGCTGTTTTTT.

A word on this clonotype: This sequence may be a read error, since a much larger clone differs from it by one base. The chain carries TRBV12-3 or TRBV12-4 and TRBJ2-1, with 7 positions matching TRBD2. This CDR3 has 15 residues. The CDR3 region is CACSLRTSVYNEQFF. The CDR3 DNA reads TGTGCCTGCAGTTTGCGAACTAGCGTCTACAATGAGCAGTTCTTC.

The rearrangement uses TRBV5-5 and TRBJ1-5, with D hard to call. Trimming stripped 4 bases from V and 0 bases from J, with 11 bases between. This CDR3 has 15 residues. Looked up from germline, CDR1 is SGHKS and CDR2 is YYEKEE (reference sequence). CDR3 in DNA: TGTGCCAGCAGCCCGACAATTTATAGCAATCAGCCCCAGCATTTT. It is translated as CASSPTIYSNQPQHF.

In its sample, this clonotype was seen a few times. The chain links TRBV2 to TRBJ1-5; 7 bases are a match to TRBD1. V was clipped by 2 bases and J by 3 bases; unmatched bases: 7. Germline values: CDR1 SNHLY, CDR2 FYNNEI. The CDR3 length is 16 residues. The CDR3 bases are TGTGCCAGCAGTGAACTCCTGACAGGGAACAATCAGCCCCAGCATTTT. It yields the protein CASSELLTGNNQPQHF.

This clonotype has at least ten counts. The chain carries TRBV5-1 and TRBJ2-3; possible D gene TRBD2, 5 bases. In germline, CDR1 is SGHRS, CDR2 YFSETQ. V was clipped by 0 bases and J by 0 bases, with 11 bases between them. The CDR3 has 16 residues. The CDR3 region has the DNA TGCGCCAGCAGCTTGGAACCTAGCCCTAGCACAGATACGCAGTATTTT. This sequence encodes CASSLEPSPSTDTQYF.

This clonotype was observed a few times. The rearrangement links TRBV9 to TRBJ2-3, with D perhaps matching TRBD2 (6 bases). The germline V and J ends were trimmed by 3 bases and 2 bases, with 16 bases remaining between them. The germline gives CDR1 SGDLS, CDR2 YYNGEE. The CDR3 runs to 16 residues. The CDR3 loop reads CASSGGDPVVTDTQYF. The DNA of the CDR3 is TGTGCCAGCAGCGGCGGGGACCCGGTCGTCACAGATACGCAGTATTTT.

With regard to this clonotype: The junction and the germline gene differ at one end; a read error may be behind it. The chain has TRBV10-3 and TRBJ2-3; the D gene is possibly TRBD2 (5 bases). This CDR3 comprises 14 residues. Looked up from germline, CDR1 is ENHRY and CDR2 is SYGVKD. The CDR3 DNA reads as TGTGCCAGCAGTTCGGCGGGTTACACAGATACGCAGTATTTT. Its protein product is CASSSAGYTDTQYF.

This clonotype was picked up a small number of times. A read error may be the cause here, since a much bigger clone is one base away. The chain carries TRBV24-1 and TRBJ2-7, with D tentatively TRBD1 (6 bases). The J call may be incorrect, as the DNA end agrees better with TRBJ2-5. This CDR3 has 13 residues. Germline V CDR1 and CDR2: KGHDR, SFDVKD. The CDR3 DNA follows: TGTGCCACCTCACAGGGTGGGGAAGAGACCCAGTACTTC. This codes for CATSQGGEETQYF.

The chain recombines TRBV4-3 with TRBJ2-3; 11 bases agree with TRBD1. Losses at the gene ends were 0 bases for V and 3 bases for J; bases not matched to a gene: 5. The CDR3 totals 17 residues. The germline CDR1 and CDR2 sequences are LGHNA and YSLEER. In DNA form, the CDR3 reads TGCGCCAGCAGCCAAGAAACGGGGACAGGGGGTACAGATACGCAGTATTTT. It codes for CASSQETGTGGTDTQYF.

Concerning this clonotype itself: Possible read error: a much larger clone is one base away. This rearrangement joins TRBV11-2 to TRBJ2-1, with 11 bases fitting TRBD2. This CDR3 has 17 residues. CDR1 SGHAT and CDR2 FQNNGV come from the germline V gene. CDR3 nucleotides: TGTGCCGGCAGCTCAAACCTAGTAGCGGGAGGGAACAATGAGCAGTTCTTC. The encoded protein is CAGSSNLVAGGNNEQFF. Together with reference TRBV11-2 and TRBJ2-1, the CDR3 gives the full variable domain: EAGVAQSPRYKIIEKRQSVAFWCNPISGHATLYWYQQILGQGPKLLIQFQNNGVVDDSQLPKDRFSAERLKGVDSTLKIQPAKLEDSAVYLCAGSSNLVAGGNNEQFFGPGTRLTVL.